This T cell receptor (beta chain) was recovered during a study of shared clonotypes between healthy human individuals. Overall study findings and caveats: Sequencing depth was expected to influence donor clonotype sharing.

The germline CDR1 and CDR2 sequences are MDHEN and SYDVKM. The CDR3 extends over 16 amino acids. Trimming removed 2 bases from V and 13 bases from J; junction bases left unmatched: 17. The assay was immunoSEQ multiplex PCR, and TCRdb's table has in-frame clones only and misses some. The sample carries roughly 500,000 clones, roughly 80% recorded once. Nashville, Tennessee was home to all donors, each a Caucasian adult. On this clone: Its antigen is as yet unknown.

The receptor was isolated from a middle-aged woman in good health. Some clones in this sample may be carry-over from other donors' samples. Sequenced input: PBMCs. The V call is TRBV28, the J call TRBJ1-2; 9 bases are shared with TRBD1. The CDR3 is CASSLARDRVRARSTF. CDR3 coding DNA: TGTGCCAGCAGTTTAGCTAGGGACAGGGTTAGGGCTCGGAGCACCTTC.